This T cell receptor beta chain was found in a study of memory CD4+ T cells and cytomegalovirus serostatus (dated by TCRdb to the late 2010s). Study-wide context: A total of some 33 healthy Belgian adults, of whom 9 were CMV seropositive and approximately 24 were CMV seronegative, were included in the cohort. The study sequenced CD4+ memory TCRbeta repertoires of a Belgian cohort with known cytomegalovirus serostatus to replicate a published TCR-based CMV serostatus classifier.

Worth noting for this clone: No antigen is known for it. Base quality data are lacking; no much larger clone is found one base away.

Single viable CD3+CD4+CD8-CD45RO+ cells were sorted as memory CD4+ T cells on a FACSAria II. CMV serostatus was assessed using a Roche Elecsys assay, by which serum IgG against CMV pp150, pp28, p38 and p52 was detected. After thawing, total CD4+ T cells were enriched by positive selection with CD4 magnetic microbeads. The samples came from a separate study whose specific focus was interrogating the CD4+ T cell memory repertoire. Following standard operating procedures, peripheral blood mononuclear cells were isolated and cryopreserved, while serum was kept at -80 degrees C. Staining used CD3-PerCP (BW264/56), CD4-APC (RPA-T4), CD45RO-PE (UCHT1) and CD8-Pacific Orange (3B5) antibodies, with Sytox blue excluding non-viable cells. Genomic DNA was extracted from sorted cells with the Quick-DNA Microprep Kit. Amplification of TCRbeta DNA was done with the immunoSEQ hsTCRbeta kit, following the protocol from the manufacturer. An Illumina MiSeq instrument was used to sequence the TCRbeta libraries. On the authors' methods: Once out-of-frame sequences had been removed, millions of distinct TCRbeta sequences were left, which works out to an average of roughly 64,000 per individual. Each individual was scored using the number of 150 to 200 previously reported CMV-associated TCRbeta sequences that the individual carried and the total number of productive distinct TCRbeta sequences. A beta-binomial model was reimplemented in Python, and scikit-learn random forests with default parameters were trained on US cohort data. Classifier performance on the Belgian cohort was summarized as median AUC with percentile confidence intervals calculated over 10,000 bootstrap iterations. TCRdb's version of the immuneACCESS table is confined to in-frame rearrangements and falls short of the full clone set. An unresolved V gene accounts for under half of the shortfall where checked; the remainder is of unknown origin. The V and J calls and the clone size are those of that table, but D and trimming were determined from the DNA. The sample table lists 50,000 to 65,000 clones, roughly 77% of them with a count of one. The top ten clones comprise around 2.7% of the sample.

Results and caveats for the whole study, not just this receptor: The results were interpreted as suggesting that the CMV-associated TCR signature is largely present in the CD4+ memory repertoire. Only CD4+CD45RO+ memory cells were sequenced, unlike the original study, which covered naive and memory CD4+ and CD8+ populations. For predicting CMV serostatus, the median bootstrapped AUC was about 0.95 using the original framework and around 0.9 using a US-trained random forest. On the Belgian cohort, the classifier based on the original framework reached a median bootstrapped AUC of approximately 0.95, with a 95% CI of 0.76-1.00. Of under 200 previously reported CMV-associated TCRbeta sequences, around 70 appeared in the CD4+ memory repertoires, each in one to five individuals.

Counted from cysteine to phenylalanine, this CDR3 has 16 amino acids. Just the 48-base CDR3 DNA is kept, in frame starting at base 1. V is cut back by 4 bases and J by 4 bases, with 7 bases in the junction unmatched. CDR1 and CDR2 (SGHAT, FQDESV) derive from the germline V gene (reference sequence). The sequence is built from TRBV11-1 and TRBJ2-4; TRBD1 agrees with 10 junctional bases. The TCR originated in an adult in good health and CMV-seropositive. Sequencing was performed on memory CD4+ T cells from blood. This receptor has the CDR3 CASSSRTGGLKNIQYF. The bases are TGTGCCAGCAGCTCCAGGACAGGGGGTTTAAAAAACATTCAGTACTTC. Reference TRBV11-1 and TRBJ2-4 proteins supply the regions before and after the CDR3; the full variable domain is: EAEVAQSPRYKITEKSQAVAFWCDPISGHATLYWYRQILGQGPELLVQFQDESVVDDSQLPKDRFSAERLKGVDSTLKIQPAELGDSAMYLCASSSRTGGLKNIQYFGAGTRLSVL.